These 30 T cell receptor beta chains came from one sample sequenced in a study of technical replicates of blood from a few donors. The assay was immunoSEQ multiplex PCR, and TCRdb's table has in-frame clones only and misses some. The table lists some 57,000 clones, 97% of them singletons. Sample: T cells isolated from PBMCs. These receptor sequences come from a human donor in good health.

The V call is TRBV4-2, the J call TRBJ2-7; 12 bases are shared with TRBD2. This CDR3 is 15 amino acids long. V was clipped by 0 bases and J by 7 bases; unmatched bases: 4. Germline V gene sequence: CDR1 LGHNA, CDR2 YNFKEQ. CDR3 bases: TGTGCCAGCAGCCAAGAGTCTAGCGGGAGGGATGAGCAGTACTTC. Its protein is CASSQESSGRDEQYF.

The V gene is TRBV6-1, the J gene TRBJ1-1; 7 positions match TRBD1. V shed 9 bases, J shed 4 bases, and the junction held 5 bases outside the gene matches. Germline assignment: CDR1 MNHNS and CDR2 SASEGT. This CDR3 is built from 12 residues. Here the CDR3 DNA reads TGTGCCAGTATACAGGGGTCCACTGAAGCTTTCTTT. Encoded protein: CASIQGSTEAFF.

The chain combines TRBV10-3 with TRBJ2-7; a weak D match, TRBD2 (6 bases). V lost 0 bases to trimming and J lost 4 bases, with 7 bases between them. The CDR3 extends over 13 amino acids. From germline, CDR1 is ENHRY and CDR2 SYGVKD. CDR3 amino acids: CAISESREYEQYF. The CDR3 nucleotides are TGTGCCATCAGTGAGTCCCGGGAGTACGAGCAGTACTTC.

V and J are TRBV28 and TRBJ2-5, with TRBD2 matching 8 bases. J gave up 2 bases and V 6 bases, and 5 bases lay outside the gene matches. Germline V lookup: CDR1 MDHEN, CDR2 SYDVKM. The CDR3 runs to 14 residues. CDR3 sequence reads: CASRSREGQETQYF. In DNA, the CDR3 is TGTGCCAGCAGAAGCCGGGAGGGACAAGAGACCCAGTACTTC.

This chain joins TRBV2 and TRBJ2-2; tentatively, D is TRBD1 (5 bases). Per germline, CDR1 SNHLY and CDR2 FYNNEI. The CDR3 is 14 residues long. The germline V and J ends were trimmed by 1 base and 4 bases, with 7 bases remaining between them. CDR3 region: CASSEGTFTGELFF. CDR3 sequence (DNA): TGTGCCAGCAGTGAAGGGACATTCACCGGGGAGCTGTTTTTT. The whole variable domain, remainder taken from reference TRBV2 and TRBJ2-2, is EPEVTQTPSHQVTQMGQEVILRCVPISNHLYFYWYRQILGQKVEFLVSFYNNEISEKSEIFDDQFSVERPDGSNFTLKIRSTKLEDSAMYFCASSEGTFTGELFFGEGSRLTVL.

The chain has TRBV5-1 and TRBJ1-6, with a possible D match to TRBD1 (5 bases). V was cut by 6 bases and J by 8 bases, with 15 bases left in between. Germline V gene lookup returns CDR1 SGHRS and CDR2 YFSETQ. The CDR3 is 14 residues long. The CDR3 region has the DNA TGCGCCAGCACCTGGGACGGAGGGGATTCACCCCTCCACTTT. The encoded protein is CASTWDGGDSPLHF. The full variable domain, rest sourced from reference TRBV5-1 and TRBJ1-6, is KAGVTQTPRYLIKTRGQQVTLSCSPISGHRSVSWYQQTPGQGLQFLFEYFSETQRNKGNFPGRFSGRQFSNSRSEMNVSTLELGDSALYLCASTWDGGDSPLHFGNGTRLTVT.

The CDR3 bases are TGCGCCAGCAGCTTGGGGCAGGGTGGTACTGAAGCTTTCTTT. Translation gives CASSLGQGGTEAFF. The rearrangement links TRBV5-1 to TRBJ1-1, with a weak D call TRBD1 (5 bases). This CDR3 spans 14 amino acids. Trimming took off 0 bases at V and 5 bases at J, with 11 bases between the two ends. Germline values: CDR1 SGHRS, CDR2 YFSETQ.

The genes are TRBV29-1 and TRBJ1-3, with no clear D. The germline CDR1 and CDR2 sequences are SQVTM and ANQGSEA. The CDR3 is 11 amino acids. The ends were cut back, 5 bases at V and 3 bases at J, with 5 bases in the middle. The CDR3 DNA reads TGCAGCGTTCTCTATGGAAACACCATATATTTT. It encodes CSVLYGNTIYF.

This rearrangement joins TRBV30 to TRBJ2-1, with D possibly matching TRBD1 (6 bases). The CDR3 spans 15 residues. V was cut by 1 base and J by 8 bases, with 18 bases left in between. CDR1 and CDR2 (germline): GTSNPN, SVGIG (reference sequence). CDR3 nucleotides: TGTGCCTGGAGTGCAACAGGGTCCTGGCACGATGAGCAGTTCTTC. Its protein is CAWSATGSWHDEQFF.

The chain recombines TRBV4-1 with TRBJ2-1; a weak D match, TRBD2 (6 bases). From germline, CDR1 is MGHRA and CDR2 YSYEKL. Trimming pared 1 base from V and 6 bases from J, leaving 10 bases between. This CDR3 has 14 residues. CDR3 nucleotides: TGCGCCAGCAGCCAAGTGGGACTTTTCAATGAGCAGTTCTTC. This translates into CASSQVGLFNEQFF.

This chain uses TRBV27 with TRBJ1-1; D is possibly TRBD1 (5 bases). This CDR3 is built from 17 residues. Germline V gene data show CDR1 as MNHEY and CDR2 as SMNVEV (reference sequence). V shed 8 bases and J shed 2 bases, with 24 bases lying between them. Here the CDR3 reads CASQPRAGRGINTEAFF. In nucleotides, the CDR3 is TGTGCCAGCCAACCGAGGGCGGGGCGGGGTATAAACACTGAAGCTTTCTTT.

The J gene is TRBJ2-7, the V gene TRBV6-4; 7 bases align to TRBD2. Trimming removed 6 bases from V and 4 bases from J; junction bases left unmatched: 18. The CDR3 is 17 residues long. CDR1 and CDR2 (germline): MRHNA, SNTAGT. Written as DNA, the CDR3 is TGTGCCAGCAGCCCCCTCCTAAGTCGCGGGAGAGCTTACGAGCAGTACTTC. Amino acids: CASSPLLSRGRAYEQYF.

The rearrangement links TRBV2 to TRBJ1-2; D gene uncertain. CDR3 length equals 13 residues. Between the trimmed V and J ends, which lost 11 bases and 3 bases, there was a span of 16 bases. CDR1 is SNHLY, CDR2 FYNNEI, per germline. The CDR3 DNA follows: TGTGCCCCCGAGGGAGCATTATACTATGGCTACACCTTC. It yields the protein CAPEGALYYGYTF.

This clone was counted a single time. V usage is TRBV5-4 and J usage is TRBJ2-2; TRBD2 matches at 8 bases. Germline V gene sequence: CDR1 SGHNT, CDR2 YYREEE (reference sequence). V shed 0 bases, J shed 6 bases, and the junction held 4 bases outside the gene matches. This CDR3 comprises 15 residues. The CDR3 loop is CASSLGERESGELFF. CDR3 nucleotides: TGTGCCAGCAGCTTGGGAGAGCGGGAGTCCGGGGAGCTGTTTTTT.

This clone was seen only once. This sequence joins TRBV28 and TRBJ1-2; maybe TRBD1 (6 bases). V lost 6 bases and J 5 bases, leaving 16 bases between the germline ends. This CDR3 contains 14 residues. Germline values: CDR1 MDHEN, CDR2 SYDVKM. CDR3 residues: CASRLQDREYGYTF. The CDR3 bases are TGTGCCAGCAGACTCCAGGACAGAGAATATGGCTACACCTTC.

This chain links TRBV19 with TRBJ2-2; 7 positions match TRBD1. Germline assignment: CDR1 LNHDA and CDR2 SQIVND (reference sequence). Trimming cost V 5 bases and J 4 bases; bases outside gene matches: 13. The CDR3 sequence is 17 residues long. CDR3 bases: TGTGCCAGTAGTTCATCCCGACAGGGACGGGGCACCGGGGAGCTGTTTTTT. This sequence encodes CASSSSRQGRGTGELFF.

The V and J genes are TRBV29-1 and TRBJ1-2, with 7 bases aligning to TRBD1. V gave up 2 bases and J gave up 8 bases; unmatched junction bases: 8. The germline gives CDR1 SQVTM, CDR2 ANQGSEA. The CDR3 is made up of 13 amino acids. The CDR3 coding sequence is TGCAGCGTTGAAAAGGGGGCAAGTTTGGGCTACACCTTC. This gives the protein CSVEKGASLGYTF.

A single count supports this clone. J is TRBJ1-1 and V is TRBV29-1, with no clear D. CDR1 is SQVTM and CDR2 is ANQGSEA in the germline V gene. This CDR3 has 11 amino acids. V was shortened by 5 bases and J by 0 bases, with 4 bases between the two germline ends. The CDR3 coding sequence is TGCAGCGTTATAGTGAACACTGAAGCTTTCTTT. It codes for CSVIVNTEAFF. Filled out from reference TRBV29-1 and TRBJ1-1, the complete variable domain reads SAVISQKPSRDICQRGTSLTIQCQVDSQVTMMFWYRQQPGQSLTLIATANQGSEATYESGFVIDKFPISRPNLTFSTLTVSNMSPEDSSIYLCSVIVNTEAFFGQGTRLTVV.

The chain carries TRBV27 and TRBJ1-1; 8 nucleotides line up with TRBD1. Germline V gene data show CDR1 as MNHEY and CDR2 as SMNVEV (reference sequence). The CDR3 runs to 15 residues. The ends lost 5 bases at V and 6 bases at J; junction bases unmatched: 11. CDR3 protein: CASSLTGAQFAEAFF. For the CDR3, the DNA is TGTGCCAGCAGTCTGACAGGGGCGCAATTTGCTGAAGCTTTCTTT.

J is TRBJ1-1 and V is TRBV5-6, with TRBD1 as a possible D gene (6 bases). There are 14 residues in the CDR3. Germline V gene sequence: CDR1 SGHDT, CDR2 YYEEEE. Trimming took off 4 bases at V and 1 base at J, with 11 bases between the two ends. CDR3 sequence (DNA): TGTGCCAGCAGCCCCGGGACACCGAACACTGAAGCTTTCTTT. As protein: CASSPGTPNTEAFF.

This chain joins TRBV7-6 and TRBJ2-5, with TRBD2 matching over 10 bases. J lost 3 bases, V lost 5 bases, and 3 bases had no gene match. This CDR3 is 14 amino acids long. In germline, CDR1 is SGHVS, CDR2 FNYEAQ. In nucleotides, the CDR3 is TGTGCCAGCAGCCACGGACTAGCGGAAGAGACCCAGTACTTC. Its protein product is CASSHGLAEETQYF.

V gene TRBV5-1 combines with J gene TRBJ2-7; no clear D. V lost 6 bases to trimming and J lost 5 bases, with 15 bases between them. CDR1 SGHRS and CDR2 YFSETQ come from the germline V gene. This CDR3 comprises 13 residues. CDR3 DNA: TGCGCCAGCACCCCCGAGGCAGCCGACGAGCAGTACTTC. This codes for CASTPEAADEQYF.

CDR3 loop: CASSLRYGTGTYEQYF. The CDR3 DNA reads TGTGCCAGCAGCTTACGGTACGGGACAGGTACCTACGAGCAGTACTTC. The chain carries TRBV5-8 and TRBJ2-7; 8 bases match TRBD1. Germline values: CDR1 SGHTS, CDR2 YDEGEE. J lost 2 bases, V lost 2 bases, and 9 bases had no gene match. This CDR3 has 16 residues.

The chain carries TRBV28 and TRBJ2-3; 12 positions match TRBD2. V shed 5 bases and J 3 bases; nucleotides not matched to a gene: 9. This CDR3 comprises 17 residues. Germline CDR1 is MDHEN and CDR2 is SYDVKM. CDR3 protein: CASSKPRTSGTTDTQYF. The DNA of the CDR3 is TGTGCCAGCAGTAAACCCCGGACTAGCGGGACGACAGATACGCAGTATTTT. Looking up the rest from reference TRBV28 and TRBJ2-3 gives the full variable domain: DVKVTQSSRYLVKRTGEKVFLECVQDMDHENMFWYRQDPGLGLRLIYFSYDVKMKEKGDIPEGYSVSREKKERFSLILESASTNQTSMYLCASSKPRTSGTTDTQYFGPGTRLTVL.

This chain uses TRBV2 with TRBJ2-1; 13 bases line up with TRBD2. The ends lost 10 bases at V and 1 base at J; junction bases unmatched: 10. This CDR3 is built from 17 residues. CDR1 is SNHLY and CDR2 is FYNNEI in the germline V gene. The CDR3 loop reads CANQGTSGTPSYNEQFF. The CDR3, as DNA: TGTGCCAACCAGGGGACTAGCGGGACCCCTTCCTACAATGAGCAGTTCTTC.

This chain uses TRBV7-6 with TRBJ2-2, with TRBD2 matching over 7 bases. CDR3 size: 16 residues. After removal of 5 bases from V and 4 bases from J, the junction contained 10 bases not matched to a gene. Germline-derived CDR1 and CDR2 are SGHVS and FNYEAQ. This CDR3 is CASSGRTRRGTGELFF. The CDR3 nucleotides read TGTGCCAGCAGCGGTCGGACTAGGAGGGGCACCGGGGAGCTGTTTTTT. The full variable domain, completed using reference TRBV7-6 and TRBJ2-2, is GAGVSQSPRYKVTKRGQDVALRCDPISGHVSLYWYRQALGQGPEFLTYFNYEAQQDKSGLPNDRFSAERPEGSISTLTIQRTEQRDSAMYRCASSGRTRRGTGELFFGEGSRLTVL.

The V call is TRBV4-2, the J call TRBJ2-5; 15 nucleotides agree with TRBD2. This CDR3 region has 15 residues. The V gene end was trimmed by 4 bases and the J gene end by 4 bases; junction bases not matched to a gene: 1. The germline gives CDR1 LGHNA, CDR2 YNFKEQ. The CDR3 nucleotides read TGTGCCAGCAGCCGGACTAGCGGGGGGGCAGAGACCCAGTACTTC. It translates to CASSRTSGGAETQYF.

This clone has a single count. The genes are TRBV10-3 and TRBJ2-2; 11 bases fit TRBD2. Germline-derived CDR1 and CDR2 are ENHRY and SYGVKD. This CDR3 region has 16 residues. V gave up 2 bases and J gave up 6 bases; unmatched junction bases: 5. The CDR3 DNA reads TGTGCCATCAGTGAGCCGGGACTAGCGGCTTCCGGGGAGCTGTTTTTT. Translated: CAISEPGLAASGELFF.

The gene calls are TRBV5-4 and TRBJ1-1; no clear D gene. CDR3 length: 14 residues. Germline CDR1 and CDR2: SGHNT and YYREEE (reference sequence). With 2 bases removed from V and 0 bases from J, the gap between germline ends came to 8 bases. As DNA, the CDR3 is TGTGCCAGCAGCTTAGGACTGTTGAACACTGAAGCTTTCTTT. As protein: CASSLGLLNTEAFF.

The chain has TRBV4-1 and TRBJ2-7, with TRBD2 matching 8 bases. The CDR3 totals 14 residues. Trimming cost V 4 bases and J 3 bases; bases outside gene matches: 5. The germline gives CDR1 MGHRA, CDR2 YSYEKL. The CDR3 DNA follows: TGCGCCAGCAGCCCCCCGGGACTAGTCTACGAGCAGTACTTC. Its translation: CASSPPGLVYEQYF.